This is a list of T cell receptor beta chains from one sample in a study of cytomegalovirus exposure and HLA in healthy donors. The repertoire was sequenced with immunoSEQ multiplex PCR; TCRdb's copy has only in-frame clones and lacks some. The sample shows around 92,000 clones, more than 70% of them seen only once. Sequenced input: PBMCs. These receptor sequences come from a man younger than 35 in good health and CMV-seronegative. CDR3s include the opening cysteine and the closing phenylalanine or tryptophan. D genes are given only for firm matches. The size field is filled for only some rows; it gives once, few, many or a size class.

cdr3_length,v_call,clone_size,j_call,d_call,cdr3_nt,cdr3_aa
15,TRBV13,-,TRBJ2-5,-,TGTGCCAGCAGCCCAACGAGCCTACTGGAGGAGACCCAGTACTTC,CASSPTSLLEETQYF
14,TRBV7-2,-,TRBJ1-1,TRBD1,TGTGCCAGCAGTTTAACAGGGGGATTGACTGAAGCTTTCTTT,CASSLTGGLTEAFF
14,TRBV2,once,TRBJ2-7,-,TGTGCCAGCAGTTCCCAGGGAATGGCCTACGAGCAGTACTTC,CASSSQGMAYEQYF
15,TRBV15,-,TRBJ1-2,TRBD1,TGTGCCACCAGCAGAAACCGGGACAGGTCATATGGCTACACCTTC,CATSRNRDRSYGYTF
12,TRBV29-1,once,TRBJ2-7,-,TGCAGCGTTGAAGGTTGGGCGGGTGAGCAGTACTTC,CSVEGWAGEQYF
15,TRBV2,-,TRBJ1-1,TRBD1,TGTGCCAGCAGTGTCGTGGGACAGGGGAACACTGAAGCTTTCTTT,CASSVVGQGNTEAFF
13,TRBV18,-,TRBJ2-7,TRBD1,TGTGCCAGCTCACCGACAGGGGTTTACGAGCAGTACTTC,CASSPTGVYEQYF
13,TRBV19,-,TRBJ1-4,-,TGTGCCAGTAGTATAGGTCCGGTTGAAAAACTGTTTTTT,CASSIGPVEKLFF
15,TRBV7-7,-,TRBJ2-2,-,TGTGCCAGCAGCTTAGGCGGCGGATACACCGGGGAGCTGTTTTTT,CASSLGGGYTGELFF
15,TRBV7-2,-,TRBJ1-1,-,TGTGCCAGCAGCTTTATCGGGGGGAGGAACACTGAAGCTTTCTTT,CASSFIGGRNTEAFF
14,TRBV6-1,-,TRBJ1-2,-,TGTGCCAGCAGTGAAGCAGAGGGATACTATGGCTACACCTTC,CASSEAEGYYGYTF
15,TRBV5-1,-,TRBJ1-1,TRBD1,TGCGCCAGCAGCGCCGGACAGGGTTTGAACACTGAAGCTTTCTTT,CASSAGQGLNTEAFF
16,TRBV6-5,-,TRBJ1-3,-,TGTGCCAGCAGTTACTCTTTGCCAGTCTCTGGAAACACCATATATTTT,CASSYSLPVSGNTIYF
15,TRBV6-4,-,TRBJ2-1,TRBD2,TGTGCCAGCAGTGAAGGTCTAGCGGGCAACAATGAGCAGTTCTTC,CASSEGLAGNNEQFF
15,TRBV18,-,TRBJ1-1,-,TGTGCCAGCTCACCACAAACAGGGTCATCAACTGAAGCTTTCTTT,CASSPQTGSSTEAFF
14,TRBV19,-,TRBJ1-1,TRBD1,TGTGCCAGTAGGTGGACAGGGGGCACCACTGAAGCTTTCTTT,CASRWTGGTTEAFF
17,TRBV12-2,-,TRBJ2-7,-,TGTGCAAGTCGCTTAGGAGGAGCGGGGGACCTTCCCTACGAGCAGTACTTC,CASRLGGAGDLPYEQYF
14,TRBV28,-,TRBJ1-1,TRBD1,TGTGCCAGCAGTCCCGGACAGGCTAAGACTGAAGCTTTCTTT,CASSPGQAKTEAFF
16,TRBV11-2,-,TRBJ1-1,-,TGTGCCAGCAGCCCCCCGGAACAGGGTGTGGTGGCTGAAGCTTTCTTT,CASSPPEQGVVAEAFF
15,TRBV25-1,few,TRBJ1-1,-,TGTGCCAGCAGCGAAACCGACTACAGGGACACTGAAGCTTTCTTT,CASSETDYRDTEAFF
14,TRBV5-1,-,TRBJ2-1,TRBD2,TGCGCCAGCAGTTTACTAGCGGACTTGCGTGAGCAGTTCTTC,CASSLLADLREQFF
14,TRBV19,-,TRBJ1-1,-,TGTGCCAGTAAAATGCCCTGGGAGCGGACTGAAGCTTTCTTT,CASKMPWERTEAFF
14,TRBV6-1,-,TRBJ2-1,-,TGTGCCAGCAGTGAAACCCGGGATTACAATGAGCAGTTCTTC,CASSETRDYNEQFF
15,TRBV7-2,-,TRBJ1-5,-,TGTGCCAGCAGCTTAGAGCAGGGAGGGGAACAGCCCCAGCATTTT,CASSLEQGGEQPQHF
13,TRBV2,-,TRBJ1-2,TRBD1,TGTGCCAGCAGTGGGGACAGCCTGCATGGCTACACCTTC,CASSGDSLHGYTF
15,TRBV30,-,TRBJ2-1,-,TGTGCCTGGAGCTTGGCGGGATTATCCTACAATGAGCAGTTCTTC,CAWSLAGLSYNEQFF
17,TRBV7-9,few,TRBJ1-3,TRBD1,TGTGCCAGCAGCTTCCAGTCAGGACAGGGCGGGGGAAACACCATATATTTT,CASSFQSGQGGGNTIYF
14,TRBV6-1,-,TRBJ1-5,TRBD1,TGTGCCAGCAGTGGGACAGGGAACAATCAGCCCCAGCATTTT,CASSGTGNNQPQHF
19,TRBV5-1,-,TRBJ1-1,-,TGCGCCAGCAGCTTGGGATACGTCTTCGTGGACAGATCAAACACTGAAGCTTTCTTT,CASSLGYVFVDRSNTEAFF
14,TRBV30,-,TRBJ1-5,-,TGTGCCTGGCAGGATACTGGGAGGAATCAGCCCCAGCATTTT,CAWQDTGRNQPQHF
13,TRBV4-2,-,TRBJ2-3,-,TGTGCCAGCAGCCAAGAACTCCCAGATACGCAGTATTTT,CASSQELPDTQYF
17,TRBV7-3,-,TRBJ2-3,-,TGTGCCAGCAGCTTAACCGGGGACTCCCGTGGCCTGGGTACGCAGTATTTT,CASSLTGDSRGLGTQYF